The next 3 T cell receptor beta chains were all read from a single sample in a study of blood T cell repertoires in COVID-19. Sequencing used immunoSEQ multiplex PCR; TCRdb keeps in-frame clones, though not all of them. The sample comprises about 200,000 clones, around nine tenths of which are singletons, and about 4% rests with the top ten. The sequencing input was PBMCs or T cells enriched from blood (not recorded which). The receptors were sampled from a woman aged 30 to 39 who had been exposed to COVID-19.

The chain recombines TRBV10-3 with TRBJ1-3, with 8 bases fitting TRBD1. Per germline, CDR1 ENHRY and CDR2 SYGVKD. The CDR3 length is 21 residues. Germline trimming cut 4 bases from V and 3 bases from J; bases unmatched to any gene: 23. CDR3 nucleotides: TGTGCCATCAGTGCGAAGAGCAGGGGGCGAAGGGCTCGGTGGGGTGGAAACACCATATATTTT. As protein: CAISAKSRGRRARWGGNTIYF.

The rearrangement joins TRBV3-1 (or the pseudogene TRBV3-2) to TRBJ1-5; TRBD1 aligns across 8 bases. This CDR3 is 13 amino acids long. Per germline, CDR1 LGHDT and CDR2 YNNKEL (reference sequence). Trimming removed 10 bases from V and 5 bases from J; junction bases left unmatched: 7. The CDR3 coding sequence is TGTGCCATTGGACAGGGTGGGGATCAGCCCCAGCATTTT. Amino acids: CAIGQGGDQPQHF.

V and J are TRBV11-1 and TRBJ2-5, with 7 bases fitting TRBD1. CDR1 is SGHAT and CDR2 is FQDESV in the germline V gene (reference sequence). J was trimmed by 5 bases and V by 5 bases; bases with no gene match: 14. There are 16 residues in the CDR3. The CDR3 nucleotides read TGTGCCAGCAGCCGCGATGAGCCACAGGGGCTGGAGACCCAGTACTTC. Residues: CASSRDEPQGLETQYF.